A selection of T cell receptor beta chains follows, all from one sample in a study of T cell responses to AZD1222 COVID-19 vaccine. Repertoires were generated with immunoSEQ multiplex PCR, while TCRdb's copy carries only in-frame clones and drops some. The table has approximately 85,000 clones, 80% to 90% seen once. The sample in question was peripheral blood, obtained on day 0 of AZD1222 vaccination. These receptors all come from an adult in good health. The CDR3 runs from the conserved cysteine through the conserved F or W. The order of the fields is D gene, clone size, V gene, J gene, CDR3 protein, CDR3 DNA. D genes are given only for firm matches. Only some rows state a clone size, as once, few, many or a class for expanded clones.

d_gene: TRBD1
abundance: -
v_gene: TRBV28
j_gene: TRBJ2-3
CDR3aa: CASSFLGQGGTDTQYF
CDR3nt: TGTGCCAGCAGTTTTCTCGGACAGGGAGGAACAGATACGCAGTATTTT

d_gene: TRBD2
abundance: -
v_gene: TRBV29-1
j_gene: TRBJ2-2
CDR3aa: CSVKTSGNTGELFF
CDR3nt: TGCAGCGTTAAAACTAGCGGGAACACCGGGGAGCTGTTTTTT

d_gene: -
abundance: few
v_gene: TRBV4-3
j_gene: TRBJ1-1
CDR3aa: CASSQDHVLNTEAFF
CDR3nt: TGCGCCAGCAGCCAAGATCATGTACTAAACACTGAAGCTTTCTTT

d_gene: -
abundance: -
v_gene: TRBV30
j_gene: TRBJ1-3
CDR3aa: CAWARGGNTIYF
CDR3nt: TGTGCCTGGGCCAGAGGTGGAAACACCATATATTTT

d_gene: -
abundance: -
v_gene: TRBV19
j_gene: TRBJ1-3
CDR3aa: CASSSTGQSGNTIYF
CDR3nt: TGTGCCAGTAGTTCGACGGGACAATCTGGAAACACCATATATTTT

d_gene: -
abundance: -
v_gene: TRBV19
j_gene: TRBJ1-2
CDR3aa: CASSPNTGTNYGYTF
CDR3nt: TGTGCCAGTAGTCCGAACACAGGGACGAACTATGGCTACACCTTC

d_gene: TRBD1
abundance: -
v_gene: TRBV10-2
j_gene: TRBJ2-5
CDR3aa: CASSVTGAETQYF
CDR3nt: TGCGCCAGCAGCGTAACAGGGGCCGAGACCCAGTACTTC

d_gene: -
abundance: -
v_gene: TRBV30
j_gene: TRBJ1-1
CDR3aa: CAWSMNSNTEAFF
CDR3nt: TGTGCCTGGAGTATGAACAGCAACACTGAAGCTTTCTTT

d_gene: -
abundance: -
v_gene: TRBV27
j_gene: TRBJ2-1
CDR3aa: CASSGGNSNEQFF
CDR3nt: TGTGCCAGCAGTGGGGGCAATAGTAATGAGCAGTTCTTC

d_gene: TRBD1
abundance: -
v_gene: TRBV6-1
j_gene: TRBJ1-1
CDR3aa: CASSVMGQGANTEAFF
CDR3nt: TGTGCCAGCAGTGTGATGGGACAGGGGGCGAACACTGAAGCTTTCTTT

d_gene: -
abundance: few
v_gene: TRBV7-9
j_gene: TRBJ1-1
CDR3aa: CASSSLGRATEAFF
CDR3nt: TGTGCCAGCAGCAGCCTGGGCCGGGCCACTGAAGCTTTCTTT

d_gene: -
abundance: -
v_gene: TRBV25-1
j_gene: TRBJ2-7
CDR3aa: CASSVGYEQYF
CDR3nt: TGTGCCAGCAGTGTTGGCTACGAGCAGTACTTC

d_gene: TRBD2
abundance: -
v_gene: TRBV7-9
j_gene: TRBJ2-1
CDR3aa: CASSLFGLAGGPWDEQFF
CDR3nt: TGTGCCAGCAGCTTATTCGGACTAGCGGGGGGGCCTTGGGATGAGCAGTTCTTC

d_gene: -
abundance: -
v_gene: TRBV5-1
j_gene: TRBJ2-3
CDR3aa: CASSLGGLTDTQYF
CDR3nt: TGCGCCAGCAGCTTGGGTGGTCTCACAGATACGCAGTATTTT

d_gene: TRBD1
abundance: -
v_gene: TRBV7-2
j_gene: TRBJ2-5
CDR3aa: CASSPDRARETQYF
CDR3nt: TGTGCCAGCAGCCCAGACAGGGCAAGAGAGACCCAGTACTTC

d_gene: TRBD1
abundance: -
v_gene: TRBV18
j_gene: TRBJ1-5
CDR3aa: CASSPGQGGNQPQHF
CDR3nt: TGTGCCAGCTCACCGGGACAGGGTGGGAATCAGCCCCAGCATTTT

d_gene: TRBD2
abundance: -
v_gene: TRBV29-1
j_gene: TRBJ2-1
CDR3aa: CSVSAGAYNEQFF
CDR3nt: TGCAGCGTTTCAGCGGGGGCCTACAATGAGCAGTTCTTC

d_gene: -
abundance: -
v_gene: TRBV28
j_gene: TRBJ1-5
CDR3aa: CASRFEGPYSNQPQHF
CDR3nt: TGTGCCAGCAGGTTCGAGGGCCCATATAGCAATCAGCCCCAGCATTTT

d_gene: TRBD2
abundance: -
v_gene: TRBV4-2
j_gene: TRBJ2-5
CDR3aa: CASSQDRAGGSETQYF
CDR3nt: TGTGCCAGCAGCCAAGATCGGGCGGGGGGCTCGGAGACCCAGTACTTC

d_gene: -
abundance: -
v_gene: TRBV2
j_gene: TRBJ1-5
CDR3aa: CASSEDLGGAGLGNQPQHF
CDR3nt: TGTGCCAGCAGTGAAGATTTGGGGGGAGCAGGGCTGGGCAATCAGCCCCAGCATTTT

d_gene: -
abundance: -
v_gene: TRBV4-3
j_gene: TRBJ2-7
CDR3aa: CASSRNWGLYEQYF
CDR3nt: TGCGCCAGCAGCCGCAATTGGGGACTCTACGAGCAGTACTTC

d_gene: -
abundance: few
v_gene: TRBV4-2
j_gene: TRBJ1-4
CDR3aa: CASSHIGNTPKATNEKLFF
CDR3nt: TGTGCCAGCAGCCATATCGGGAACACCCCAAAAGCAACTAATGAAAAACTGTTTTTT

d_gene: -
abundance: -
v_gene: TRBV6-2/TRBV6-3
j_gene: TRBJ1-1
CDR3aa: CASSYSTGKAFF
CDR3nt: TGTGCCAGCAGTTACTCCACAGGGAAAGCTTTCTTT

d_gene: -
abundance: -
v_gene: TRBV5-1
j_gene: TRBJ1-5
CDR3aa: CASSPDDSNQPQHF
CDR3nt: TGCGCCAGCAGCCCGGACGATAGCAATCAGCCCCAGCATTTT

d_gene: TRBD1
abundance: -
v_gene: TRBV19
j_gene: TRBJ1-5
CDR3aa: CASAGTGTRQPQHF
CDR3nt: TGTGCCAGCGCCGGGACAGGGACAAGGCAGCCCCAGCATTTT

d_gene: TRBD2
abundance: -
v_gene: TRBV19
j_gene: TRBJ2-7
CDR3aa: CASSITLAGPPGEQYF
CDR3nt: TGTGCCAGTAGTATTACCCTAGCGGGGCCCCCGGGCGAGCAGTACTTC

d_gene: -
abundance: -
v_gene: TRBV28
j_gene: TRBJ1-1
CDR3aa: CASSATGEAFF
CDR3nt: TGTGCCAGCAGTGCGACAGGTGAAGCTTTCTTT

d_gene: TRBD1
abundance: -
v_gene: TRBV28
j_gene: TRBJ1-6
CDR3aa: CASSLTGSSYNSPLHF
CDR3nt: TGTGCCAGCAGTTTGACAGGGAGCTCCTATAATTCACCCCTCCACTTT

d_gene: -
abundance: -
v_gene: TRBV6-1
j_gene: TRBJ1-5
CDR3aa: CASSEAQTGLNQPQHF
CDR3nt: TGTGCCAGCAGTGAAGCGCAGACAGGACTCAATCAGCCCCAGCATTTT

d_gene: -
abundance: -
v_gene: TRBV19
j_gene: TRBJ2-6
CDR3aa: CASSIGRLFSGANVLTF
CDR3nt: TGTGCCAGTAGTATAGGACGGCTTTTCTCTGGGGCCAACGTCCTGACTTTC

d_gene: -
abundance: -
v_gene: TRBV27
j_gene: TRBJ2-5
CDR3aa: CASSPRPGEETQYF
CDR3nt: TGTGCCAGCTCCCCCCGGCCAGGGGAAGAGACCCAGTACTTC

d_gene: -
abundance: -
v_gene: TRBV6-5
j_gene: TRBJ1-1
CDR3aa: CASTRTASEAFF
CDR3nt: TGTGCCAGCACCAGGACAGCCAGCGAAGCTTTCTTT

d_gene: -
abundance: -
v_gene: TRBV28
j_gene: TRBJ2-3
CDR3aa: CASSLWNEADTQYF
CDR3nt: TGTGCCAGCAGTTTATGGAATGAGGCAGATACGCAGTATTTT

d_gene: -
abundance: -
v_gene: TRBV12-5
j_gene: TRBJ1-2
CDR3aa: CASGGPPGGYTF
CDR3nt: TGTGCTAGTGGTGGCCCGCCGGGAGGCTACACCTTC

d_gene: -
abundance: few
v_gene: TRBV7-8
j_gene: TRBJ1-1
CDR3aa: CASSLAAGITEAFF
CDR3nt: TGTGCCAGCAGCTTAGCAGCGGGGATCACTGAAGCTTTCTTT

d_gene: TRBD1
abundance: -
v_gene: TRBV29-1
j_gene: TRBJ2-5
CDR3aa: CSVRTGSETQYF
CDR3nt: TGCAGCGTACGGACAGGGAGTGAGACCCAGTACTTC

d_gene: TRBD2
abundance: once
v_gene: TRBV7-8
j_gene: TRBJ2-7
CDR3aa: CASSIPSGLAGGFNEQYF
CDR3nt: TGTGCCAGCAGCATCCCCTCGGGACTAGCGGGAGGCTTCAACGAGCAGTACTTC

d_gene: -
abundance: -
v_gene: TRBV28
j_gene: TRBJ1-1
CDR3aa: CASSLQGWTEAFF
CDR3nt: TGTGCCAGCAGTTTGCAGGGATGGACTGAAGCTTTCTTT

d_gene: -
abundance: -
v_gene: TRBV2
j_gene: TRBJ2-7
CDR3aa: CASSGLVGSYEQYF
CDR3nt: TGTGCCAGCAGTGGACTAGTTGGCTCCTACGAGCAGTACTTC

d_gene: -
abundance: -
v_gene: TRBV5-1
j_gene: TRBJ1-3
CDR3aa: CASSAGQSGNTIYF
CDR3nt: TGCGCCAGCAGCGCCGGACAGTCTGGAAACACCATATATTTT

d_gene: TRBD1
abundance: -
v_gene: TRBV27
j_gene: TRBJ2-1
CDR3aa: CASSLPGQGLSNEQFF
CDR3nt: TGTGCCAGCAGTTTACCGGGACAGGGTCTTAGCAATGAGCAGTTCTTC

d_gene: TRBD1
abundance: -
v_gene: TRBV19
j_gene: TRBJ1-1
CDR3aa: CASSPQGTEAFF
CDR3nt: TGTGCCAGTAGTCCACAGGGGACTGAAGCTTTCTTT

d_gene: TRBD1
abundance: -
v_gene: TRBV6-5
j_gene: TRBJ1-6
CDR3aa: CASSQTGSYSPLHF
CDR3nt: TGTGCCAGCAGTCAGACAGGGTCTTATTCACCCCTCCACTTT

d_gene: TRBD1
abundance: -
v_gene: TRBV28
j_gene: TRBJ1-2
CDR3aa: CASSPRTGHGYGYTF
CDR3nt: TGTGCCAGCAGTCCCCGGACAGGGCACGGCTATGGCTACACCTTC

d_gene: TRBD1
abundance: -
v_gene: TRBV18
j_gene: TRBJ1-1
CDR3aa: CASSPPNRGDTEAFF
CDR3nt: TGTGCCAGCTCACCACCGAACAGGGGTGACACTGAAGCTTTCTTT

d_gene: TRBD1
abundance: once
v_gene: TRBV6-5
j_gene: TRBJ2-1
CDR3aa: CASSYSGTGTYNEQFF
CDR3nt: TGTGCCAGCAGTTACTCCGGGACAGGGACCTACAATGAGCAGTTCTTC

d_gene: TRBD2
abundance: -
v_gene: TRBV3-1/TRBV3-2
j_gene: TRBJ2-5
CDR3aa: CASSQEPRGGETQYF
CDR3nt: TGTGCCAGCAGCCAAGAGCCCCGGGGGGGAGAGACCCAGTACTTC

d_gene: TRBD2
abundance: -
v_gene: TRBV19
j_gene: TRBJ2-7
CDR3aa: CASSTPGLAGGYEQYF
CDR3nt: TGTGCCAGTAGTACACCGGGACTAGCGGGAGGCTACGAGCAGTACTTC

d_gene: -
abundance: -
v_gene: TRBV27
j_gene: TRBJ1-6
CDR3aa: CASSLERVPFENSPLHF
CDR3nt: TGTGCCAGCAGTCTCGAGAGGGTACCCTTCGAAAATTCACCCCTCCACTTT